The clone carrying this T cell receptor (beta chain) turned up a few times. Its specificity is not known. This record comes from a study of blood T cells in healthy people across ages. The CDR3 runs to 13 residues. Germline V lookup: CDR1 SEHNR, CDR2 FQNEAQ (reference sequence). V dropped 5 bases and J dropped 5 bases, with 12 bases sitting between them. Study results and caveats: Per million T cells, TCR beta diversity dropped about linearly as age rose.

A second PCR, run for roughly 7 to 11 cycles, used a sample-barcoded 5' primer plus a J-beta primer mix. TCRdb reanalysed the 5' RACE reads using MiXCR and keeps one entry per CDR3 protein. The data contain 1,500,000 or so distinct CDR3 sequences, approximately 43% of them singletons. Sequenced: blood. This sequence was found in a woman aged 18-29 years in good health. The rearrangement joins TRBV7-9 to TRBJ1-2; the D gene is possibly TRBD1 (5 bases). CDR3 DNA: TGTGCCAGCAGCGCGACAGAGATATATGGCTACACCTTC. Translated, it gives CASSATEIYGYTF.